The 29 T cell receptor beta chains in this list originate from one sample, sequenced in a study of response to subunit inactivated influenza vaccine. TCRdb reprocessed the RT-PCR reads via MiXCR and lists one record per CDR3 protein. The sample lists about 570,000 distinct CDR3 sequences, over 9% occurring once. The same sample was also studied in work on T cells expressing NK-cell markers. From that second work: 5'RACE template switching with UMIs generated TCR beta cDNA.

The sequences come from PBMCs from blood, collected on the day of vaccination. The receptors derive from a man aged 50 to 60 who received an inactivated influenza vaccine.

This clonotype was seen only a few times. V is TRBV4-3 and J is TRBJ2-4, with D uncertain. Per germline, CDR1 LGHNA and CDR2 YSLEER. V was clipped by 4 bases and J by 1 base, with 17 bases between them. This CDR3 has 17 amino acids. The CDR3 loop reads CASSPSKGNWAKNIQYF. The CDR3 nucleotides are TGCGCCAGCAGCCCTAGTAAGGGAAACTGGGCCAAAAACATTCAGTACTTC.

The chain employs TRBV11-2 and TRBJ1-1, with 12 bases lining up with TRBD1. The CDR3 is made up of 18 amino acids. Germline V gene lookup returns CDR1 SGHAT and CDR2 FQNNGV. V was clipped by 6 bases and J by 4 bases; unmatched bases: 15. The CDR3 reads CASRSAGTGGALSTEAFF. The CDR3 nucleotides read TGTGCCAGCAGATCCGCCGGGACAGGGGGCGCTTTGAGCACTGAAGCTTTCTTT.

This clonotype was detected only a few times. V usage is TRBV5-1 and J usage is TRBJ2-3, with 13 bases lining up with TRBD2. Trimming at V came to 5 bases and at J to 3 bases, leaving 6 bases not matched to a gene. The CDR3 covers 16 residues. Germline V gene data show CDR1 as SGHRS and CDR2 as YFSETQ. CDR3 sequence: CASRRLAGGITDTQYF. The CDR3 DNA reads as TGCGCCAGCAGACGACTAGCGGGGGGCATAACAGATACGCAGTATTTT.

This clonotype was detected ten times or more. J is TRBJ2-1 and V is TRBV6-1, with a possible D match to TRBD2 (5 bases). CDR3 length: 16 amino acids. The V gene's germline CDR1 is MNHNS and CDR2 SASEGT. Trimming cost V 6 bases and J 0 bases, with 15 bases left between them. CDR3 sequence: CASSPRGGISYNEQFF. DNA of the CDR3: TGTGCCAGCAGCCCCCGGGGTGGGATCTCCTACAATGAGCAGTTCTTC.

Ten or more counts support this clonotype. The chain has TRBV20-1 and TRBJ2-7; D is perhaps TRBD1 or TRBD2 (5 bases each). The germline V gene has CDR1 DFQATT and CDR2 SNEGSKA (reference sequence). Trimming stripped 0 bases from V and 10 bases from J, with 16 bases between. The CDR3 has 13 residues. The CDR3: CSAREGTDIRQYF. The CDR3 nucleotides are TGCAGTGCTAGAGAGGGGACCGACATCCGTCAGTACTTC.

The rearrangement joins TRBV28 to TRBJ2-3, with 12 positions matching TRBD1. The germline gives CDR1 MDHEN, CDR2 SYDVKM. J gave up 4 bases and V 4 bases, and 15 bases lay outside the gene matches. This CDR3 comprises 19 residues. CDR3 region: CASSWGQGAPWVAADTQYF. CDR3 DNA sequence: TGTGCCAGCAGTTGGGGACAGGGGGCGCCGTGGGTAGCGGCAGATACGCAGTATTTT.

A few counts support this clonotype. V gene TRBV5-1 combines with J gene TRBJ2-7; maybe TRBD1 (6 bases). Germline-derived CDR1 and CDR2 are SGHRS and YFSETQ. This CDR3 region has 16 residues. The germline V and J ends were trimmed by 4 bases and 4 bases, with 21 bases remaining between them. In DNA, the CDR3 is TGCGCCAGCAGCATCGGTTCAGGGGAGAACGCGTACGAGCAGTACTTC. Translating it yields CASSIGSGENAYEQYF.

This clonotype was observed a few times. V usage is TRBV30 and J usage is TRBJ2-5, with 9 bases identical to TRBD2. Germline V gene data show CDR1 as GTSNPN and CDR2 as SVGIG (reference sequence). Trimming cost V 3 bases and J 5 bases; bases outside gene matches: 10. This CDR3 is built from 15 residues. Written as DNA, the CDR3 is TGTGCCTGGAGCCGTCGACTAGCGGTGTTGGAGACCCAGTACTTC. This codes for CAWSRRLAVLETQYF.

The chain combines TRBV20-1 with TRBJ2-7, with 7 bases identical to TRBD1. V lost 1 base and J lost 4; bases outside the gene matches: 7. This CDR3 is built from 14 residues. Germline loops: CDR1 DFQATT, CDR2 SNEGSKA (reference sequence). CDR3 DNA: TGCAGTGCTAGAGGACAGGGAAGAACTTACGAGCAGTACTTC. Amino acids: CSARGQGRTYEQYF.

The sample holds a few counts of this clonotype. The chain joins TRBV4-3 to TRBJ2-1, with D unresolved. Germline V gene sequence: CDR1 LGHNA, CDR2 YSLEER. Trimming pared 1 base from V and 2 bases from J, leaving 15 bases between. The CDR3 sequence is 17 residues long. DNA of the CDR3: TGCGCCAGCAGCCAAGTGTTCGGTGTACCGGCCTACAATGAGCAGTTCTTC. Its translation is CASSQVFGVPAYNEQFF.

The chain links TRBV5-1 to TRBJ2-5, with D maybe TRBD1 (8 bases). Germline loops: CDR1 SGHRS, CDR2 YFSETQ. This CDR3 contains 13 residues. With 7 bases removed from V and 2 bases from J, the gap between germline ends came to 12 bases. In nucleotides, the CDR3 is TGCGCCAGCGGACAGGGACTACAAGAGACCCAGTACTTC. This translates into CASGQGLQETQYF. The full variable domain, its missing parts supplied by reference TRBV5-1 and TRBJ2-5, is KAGVTQTPRYLIKTRGQQVTLSCSPISGHRSVSWYQQTPGQGLQFLFEYFSETQRNKGNFPGRFSGRQFSNSRSEMNVSTLELGDSALYLCASGQGLQETQYFGPGTRLLVL.

The V call is TRBV19, the J call TRBJ2-7; TRBD2 matches 14 bases. V shed 4 bases and J 6 bases; nucleotides not matched to a gene: 5. Germline CDR1 reads LNHDA; CDR2 reads SQIVND (reference sequence). CDR3 length: 15 residues. CDR3 DNA sequence: TGTGCCAGTAGTACGGGGACTAGCGGGAGTCGCGAGCAGTACTTC. As protein: CASSTGTSGSREQYF.

The chain recombines TRBV6-4 with TRBJ1-4, with 8 bases lining up with TRBD1. This CDR3 is 19 amino acids long. V lost 1 base, J lost 0 bases, and 10 bases stayed unmatched. Germline values: CDR1 MRHNA, CDR2 SNTAGT. The CDR3 DNA is TGTGCCAGCAGTGACTACGGGACAGGAACCCTTGCAACTAATGAAAAACTGTTTTTT. Its protein is CASSDYGTGTLATNEKLFF.

CDR3 residues: CASSERGNSPLHF. The CDR3 DNA follows: TGTGCCAGCAGTGAGAGGGGCAATTCACCCCTCCACTTT. The J gene is TRBJ1-6, the V gene TRBV6-1; weak D call: TRBD1 (5 bases). The germline CDR1 and CDR2 sequences are MNHNS and SASEGT. V lost 3 bases and J lost 7, with 7 bases in between. The CDR3 totals 13 residues.

This clonotype occurred a few times. This sequence joins TRBV5-1 and TRBJ1-2; D remains ambiguous. Trimming removed 2 bases from V and 4 bases from J, with 12 bases in between. From germline, CDR1 is SGHRS and CDR2 YFSETQ. The CDR3 is made up of 14 amino acids. The CDR3 DNA reads TGCGCCAGCAGCTTTTCGCCTTGGAGCTATGGCTACACCTTC. This gives the protein CASSFSPWSYGYTF.

This clonotype was seen at least ten times. The V call is TRBV5-1, the J call TRBJ2-7; D is unresolved. The V end was cut by 4 bases, the J end by 0 bases, with 11 bases between. This CDR3 contains 14 residues. Germline-derived CDR1 and CDR2 are SGHRS and YFSETQ. CDR3 bases: TGCGCCAGCAGCCCGGAACCCAACTCCTACGAGCAGTACTTC. It translates to CASSPEPNSYEQYF.

V gene TRBV5-4 combines with J gene TRBJ1-4, with D unclear. V dropped 5 bases and J dropped 8 bases, with 16 bases sitting between them. This CDR3 is built from 14 residues. Germline V gives CDR1 SGHNT, CDR2 YYREEE (reference sequence). CDR3 nucleotide sequence: TGTGCCAGCAGTGTCGATGGGCGCGGAGAAAAACTGTTTTTT. This translates into CASSVDGRGEKLFF.

The V call is TRBV6-2 or TRBV6-3, the J call TRBJ2-6, with D tentatively TRBD1 (6 bases). This CDR3 spans 16 amino acids. The germline gives CDR1 MNHEY, CDR2 SVGEGT. Deletions cut 7 bases from V and 0 bases from J, with 13 bases between. The CDR3 DNA follows: TGTGCCAGCACTGACAGGATGCGCTCTGGGGCCAACGTCCTGACTTTC. Translation: CASTDRMRSGANVLTF.

This chain links TRBV6-2 or TRBV6-3 with TRBJ2-7; D gene unclear. This CDR3 comprises 16 residues. Germline assignment: CDR1 MNHEY and CDR2 SVGEGT. The ends were cut back, 1 base at V and 0 bases at J, with 13 bases in the middle. CDR3 amino acids: CASSYFPWPDSYEQYF. In DNA, the CDR3 is TGTGCCAGCAGTTACTTCCCTTGGCCCGACTCCTACGAGCAGTACTTC.

A remark on this clonotype: At one boundary the junction diverges from the germline segment, which might be a read error. The genes are TRBV7-7 and TRBJ1-1, with D uncertain. The CDR3 spans 15 residues. Germline CDR1 and CDR2: SSHAT and FNYEAQ (reference sequence). The CDR3 coding sequence is TGTGCTAGCAGCTTAGAATGGGGTGGGAGGACTGAAGCTTTCTTT. Its translation is CASSLEWGGRTEAFF.

The J gene is TRBJ2-3, the V gene TRBV4-3; 7 positions agree with TRBD2. V was clipped by 1 base and J by 3 bases; unmatched bases: 7. The CDR3 is 16 residues long. Germline V gene sequence: CDR1 LGHNA, CDR2 YSLEER. The CDR3 DNA follows: TGCGCCAGCAGCCAAGGGTCAGGGCGGGGGACAGATACGCAGTATTTT. This sequence encodes CASSQGSGRGTDTQYF.

This clonotype was detected only a few times. This chain joins TRBV18 and TRBJ1-5; D gene unclear. CDR3 length: 14 amino acids. Trimming removed 6 bases from V and 4 bases from J, with 13 bases in between. Germline loops: CDR1 KGHSH, CDR2 LQKENI. The CDR3 bases are TGTGCCAGCTCCTCAAGTAAGGGAAATCAGCCCCAGCATTTT. It translates to CASSSSKGNQPQHF.

This clonotype was counted only a few times. CDR3 protein: CASSYRSRWDSMNTEAFF. CDR3 DNA: TGTGCCAGCAGTTACAGAAGCCGATGGGACAGCATGAACACTGAAGCTTTCTTT. The J gene is TRBJ1-1, the V gene TRBV6-2 or TRBV6-3; 7 bases line up with TRBD1. Trimming at V came to 2 bases and at J to 0 bases, leaving 12 bases not matched to a gene. The CDR3 totals 18 residues. From germline, CDR1 is MNHEY and CDR2 SVGEGT.

This clonotype appeared a few times. The CDR3 spells CASSRISGTSGELFF. The DNA of the CDR3 is TGTGCCAGCAGTCGGATCTCCGGGACTTCCGGGGAGCTGTTTTTT. The V call is TRBV28, the J call TRBJ2-2, with a weak D call TRBD2 (6 bases). Germline CDR1 and CDR2: MDHEN and SYDVKM. V shed 5 bases and J shed 6 bases, with 16 bases lying between them. The CDR3 extends over 15 amino acids.

This clonotype has a handful of counts. V is TRBV27 and J is TRBJ2-7, with 7 bases identical to TRBD2. V lost 6 bases, J lost 4 bases, and 6 bases stayed unmatched. The CDR3 runs 13 residues. The germline V gene encodes CDR1 MNHEY and CDR2 SMNVEV (reference sequence). CDR3 nucleotide sequence: TGTGCCAGCAGGCCTGGGGAGGGATACGAGCAGTACTTC. This translates into CASRPGEGYEQYF.

This clonotype showed up just a few times. The V and J genes are TRBV12-3 or TRBV12-4 and TRBJ1-2; D remains ambiguous. V lost 6 bases to trimming and J lost 4 bases, with 9 bases between them. The CDR3 loop spans 12 amino acids. CDR3 sequence (DNA): TGTGCCAGCAGACCACGGTCCTATGGCTACACCTTC. It yields the protein CASRPRSYGYTF.

This clonotype came up many times. The rearrangement uses TRBV5-6 and TRBJ1-2; D is possibly TRBD1 (5 bases). The V gene's germline CDR1 is SGHDT and CDR2 YYEEEE. V lost 4 bases, J lost 4 bases, and 20 bases lay in between. The length of the CDR3 is 16 residues. The CDR3 DNA is TGTGCCAGCAGCGAGGACACCTCAGGTTTCCCCTATGGCTACACCTTC. Translated: CASSEDTSGFPYGYTF.

The gene calls are TRBV9 and TRBJ2-3; no firm D call. V lost 1 base, J lost 0 bases, and 9 bases lay in between. The CDR3 length is 15 residues. The V gene's germline CDR1 is SGDLS and CDR2 YYNGEE. The CDR3 DNA follows: TGTGCCAGCAGCGTACAGGCGTCAAGCACAGATACGCAGTATTTT. It is translated as CASSVQASSTDTQYF.

J is TRBJ2-1 and V is TRBV6-2 or TRBV6-3; D is possibly TRBD2 (7 bases). This CDR3 contains 14 residues. Germline assignment: CDR1 MNHEY and CDR2 SVGEGT. V lost 7 bases and J lost 10, with 20 bases in between. CDR3 DNA sequence: TGTGCCAGCAAGGGGAGGGGGACAAACTACGAGCAGTTCTTC. Translated: CASKGRGTNYEQFF.